This T cell receptor (beta chain) was observed in a study of T-cell reconstitution after alpha-beta-depleted transplantation in children. General study points: At day 60, the high TCRbeta diversity found in some patients originated from recipient T cells and thymic progenitors that had survived. Most T-cell counts and diversity one year after the transplant came from T cells that were newly produced.

Trimming cost V 3 bases and J 10 bases, with 30 bases left between them. Germline-derived CDR1 and CDR2 are LNHNV and YYDKDF (reference sequence). This CDR3 region has 19 residues. Worth noting for this clonotype: As yet, its antigen is unknown.

The TCRbeta library incorporated unique molecular identifiers. TCRdb redid the calling of the PCR reads with MiXCR, one entry per CDR3 protein. This repertoire shows 450,000 to 550,000 distinct CDR3 sequences, approximately 10% found once; its top ten account for around 15%. The sequence came from a female patient aged 2-15 years who had a stem cell transplant for aplastic anemia, so the T cells may come from the graft donor. V usage is TRBV15 and J usage is TRBJ1-4; D may be TRBD1 (5 bases). This material consisted of PBMCs, mostly from graft donor cells, taken 180 days after TCRalphabeta/CD19-depleted stem cell transplant. The DNA for the CDR3 is TGTGCCACCAGCAGGGGCCTGGACACATTCTTTACGGGGGGTGCAAAACTGTTTTTT. This encodes CATSRGLDTFFTGGAKLFF.